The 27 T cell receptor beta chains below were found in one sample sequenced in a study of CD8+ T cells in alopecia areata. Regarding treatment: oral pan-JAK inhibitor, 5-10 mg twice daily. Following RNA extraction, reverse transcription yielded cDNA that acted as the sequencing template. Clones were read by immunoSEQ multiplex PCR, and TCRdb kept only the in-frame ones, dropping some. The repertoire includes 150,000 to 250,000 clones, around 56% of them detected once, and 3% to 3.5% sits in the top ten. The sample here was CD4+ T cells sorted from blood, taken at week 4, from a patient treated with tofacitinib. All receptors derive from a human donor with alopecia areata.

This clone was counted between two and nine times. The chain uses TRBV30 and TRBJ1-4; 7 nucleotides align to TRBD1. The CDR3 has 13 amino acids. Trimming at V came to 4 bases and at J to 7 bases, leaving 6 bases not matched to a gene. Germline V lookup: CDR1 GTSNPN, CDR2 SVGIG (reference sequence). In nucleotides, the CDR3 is TGTGCCTGGACACAGGGGTTCGGTGAAAAACTGTTTTTT. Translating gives CAWTQGFGEKLFF.

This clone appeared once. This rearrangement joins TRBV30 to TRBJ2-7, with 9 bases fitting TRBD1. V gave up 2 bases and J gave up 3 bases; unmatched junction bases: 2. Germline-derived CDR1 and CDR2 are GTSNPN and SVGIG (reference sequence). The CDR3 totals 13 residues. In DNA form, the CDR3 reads TGTGCCTGGAGTCCGGGACAGGGCTACGAGCAGTACTTC. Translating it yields CAWSPGQGYEQYF.

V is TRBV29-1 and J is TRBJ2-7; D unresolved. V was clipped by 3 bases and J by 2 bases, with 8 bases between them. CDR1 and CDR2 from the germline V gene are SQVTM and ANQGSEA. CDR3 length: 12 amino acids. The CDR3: CSVDGTAYEQYF. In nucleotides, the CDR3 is TGCAGCGTTGATGGTACAGCCTACGAGCAGTACTTC.

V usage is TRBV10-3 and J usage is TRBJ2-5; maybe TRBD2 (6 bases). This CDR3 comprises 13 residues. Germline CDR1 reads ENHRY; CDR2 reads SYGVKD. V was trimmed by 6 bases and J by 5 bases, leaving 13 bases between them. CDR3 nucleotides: TGTGCCATCAGCGGAGGACTACCGGAGACCCAGTACTTC. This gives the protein CAISGGLPETQYF.

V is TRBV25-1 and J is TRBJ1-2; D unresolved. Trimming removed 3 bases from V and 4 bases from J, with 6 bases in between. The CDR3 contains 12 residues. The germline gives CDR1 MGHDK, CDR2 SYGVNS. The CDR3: CASSDSIYGYTF. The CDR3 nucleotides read TGTGCCAGCAGTGACAGTATCTATGGCTACACCTTC.

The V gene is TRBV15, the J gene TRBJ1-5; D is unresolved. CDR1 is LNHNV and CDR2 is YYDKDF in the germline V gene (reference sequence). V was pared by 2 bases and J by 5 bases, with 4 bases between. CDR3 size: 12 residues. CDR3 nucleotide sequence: TGTGCCACCAGCAGACACGATCAGCCCCAGCATTTT. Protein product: CATSRHDQPQHF. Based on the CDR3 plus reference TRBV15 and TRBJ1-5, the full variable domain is DAMVIQNPRYQVTQFGKPVTLSCSQTLNHNVMYWYQQKSSQAPKLLFHYYDKDFNNEADTPDNFQSRRPNTSFCFLDIRSPGLGDTAMYLCATSRHDQPQHFGDGTRLSIL.

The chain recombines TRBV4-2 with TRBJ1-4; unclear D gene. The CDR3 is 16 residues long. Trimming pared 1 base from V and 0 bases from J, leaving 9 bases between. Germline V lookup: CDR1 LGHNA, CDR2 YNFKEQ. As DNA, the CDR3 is TGTGCCAGCAGCCAAGTTTTTGTTGCAACTAATGAAAAACTGTTTTTT. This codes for CASSQVFVATNEKLFF.

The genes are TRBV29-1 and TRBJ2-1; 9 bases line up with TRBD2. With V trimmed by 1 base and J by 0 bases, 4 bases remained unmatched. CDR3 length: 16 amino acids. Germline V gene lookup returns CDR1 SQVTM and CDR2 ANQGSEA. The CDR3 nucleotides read TGCAGCGTTGAAGGGACTAGCGAGAGCTCCTACAATGAGCAGTTCTTC. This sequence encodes CSVEGTSESSYNEQFF.

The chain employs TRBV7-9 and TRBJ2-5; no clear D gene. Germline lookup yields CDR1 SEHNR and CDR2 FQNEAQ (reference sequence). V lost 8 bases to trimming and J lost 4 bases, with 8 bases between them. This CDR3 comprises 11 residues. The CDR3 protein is CASSAGETQYF. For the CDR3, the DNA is TGTGCCAGCTCGGCAGGAGAGACCCAGTACTTC.

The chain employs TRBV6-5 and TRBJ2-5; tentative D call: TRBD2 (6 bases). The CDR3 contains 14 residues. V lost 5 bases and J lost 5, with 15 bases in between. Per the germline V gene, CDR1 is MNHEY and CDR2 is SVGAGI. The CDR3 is CASSRDSGVETQYF. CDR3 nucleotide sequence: TGTGCCAGCAGTAGGGACTCGGGGGTTGAGACCCAGTACTTC.

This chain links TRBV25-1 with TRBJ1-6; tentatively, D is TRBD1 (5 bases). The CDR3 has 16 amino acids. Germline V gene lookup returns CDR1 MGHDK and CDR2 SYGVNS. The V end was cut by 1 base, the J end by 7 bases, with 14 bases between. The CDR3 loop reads CASSEWEGRGNSPLHF. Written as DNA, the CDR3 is TGTGCCAGCAGTGAATGGGAGGGCCGGGGGAATTCACCCCTCCACTTT. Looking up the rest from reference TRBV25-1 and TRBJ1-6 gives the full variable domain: EADIYQTPRYLVIGTGKKITLECSQTMGHDKMYWYQQDPGMELHLIHYSYGVNSTEKGDLSSESTVSRIRTEHFPLTLESARPSHTSQYLCASSEWEGRGNSPLHFGNGTRLTVT.

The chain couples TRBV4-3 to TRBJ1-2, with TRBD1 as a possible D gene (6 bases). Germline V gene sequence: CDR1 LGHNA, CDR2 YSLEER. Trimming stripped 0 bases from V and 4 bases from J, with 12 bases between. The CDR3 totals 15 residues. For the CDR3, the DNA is TGCGCCAGCAGCCAAGAATTACAGGGCAGCTATGGCTACACCTTC. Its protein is CASSQELQGSYGYTF.

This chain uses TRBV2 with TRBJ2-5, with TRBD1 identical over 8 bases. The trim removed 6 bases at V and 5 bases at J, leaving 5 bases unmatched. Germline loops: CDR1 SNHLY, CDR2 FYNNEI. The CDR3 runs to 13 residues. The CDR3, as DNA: TGTGCCAGCAGCGGACAGGGAAGGGAGACCCAGTACTTC. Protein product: CASSGQGRETQYF.

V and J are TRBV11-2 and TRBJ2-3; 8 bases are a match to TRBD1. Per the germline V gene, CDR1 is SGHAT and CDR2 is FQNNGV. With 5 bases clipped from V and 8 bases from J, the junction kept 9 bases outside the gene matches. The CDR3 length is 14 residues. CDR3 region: CASSPDRGFATQYF. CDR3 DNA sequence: TGTGCCAGCAGCCCAGACAGGGGTTTCGCTACGCAGTATTTT.

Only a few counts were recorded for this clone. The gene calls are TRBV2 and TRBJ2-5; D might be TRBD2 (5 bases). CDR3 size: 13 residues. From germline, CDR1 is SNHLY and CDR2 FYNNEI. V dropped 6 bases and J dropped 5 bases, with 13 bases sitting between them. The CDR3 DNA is TGTGCCAGCAGGGCGTACCCGGGGGAGACCCAGTACTTC. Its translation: CASRAYPGETQYF.

The CDR3 reads CASSLGTSGDNEQFF. The CDR3 DNA sequence: TGTGCCAGCAGTCTCGGGACTAGCGGGGACAATGAGCAGTTCTTC. V is TRBV6-1 and J is TRBJ2-1; 13 bases line up with TRBD2. The length of the CDR3 is 15 residues. Germline CDR1 and CDR2: MNHNS and SASEGT. The trim removed 5 bases at V and 5 bases at J, leaving 3 bases unmatched.

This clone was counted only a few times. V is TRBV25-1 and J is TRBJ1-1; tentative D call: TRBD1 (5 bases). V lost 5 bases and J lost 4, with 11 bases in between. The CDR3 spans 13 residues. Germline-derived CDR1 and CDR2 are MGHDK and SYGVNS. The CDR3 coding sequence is TGTGCCAGCAGTTTGCGGGGGACCACTGAAGCTTTCTTT. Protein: CASSLRGTTEAFF.

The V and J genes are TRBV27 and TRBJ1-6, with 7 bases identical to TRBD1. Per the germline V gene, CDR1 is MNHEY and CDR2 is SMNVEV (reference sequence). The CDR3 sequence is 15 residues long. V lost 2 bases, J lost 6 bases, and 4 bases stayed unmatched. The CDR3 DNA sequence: TGTGCCAGCAGTTTAGGGGGGACAGTTAATTCACCCCTCCACTTT. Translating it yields CASSLGGTVNSPLHF.

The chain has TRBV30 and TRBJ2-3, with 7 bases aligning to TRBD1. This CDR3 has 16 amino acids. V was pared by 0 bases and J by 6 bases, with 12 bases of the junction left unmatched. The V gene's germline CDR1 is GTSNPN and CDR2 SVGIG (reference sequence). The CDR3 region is CAWSVPTGWILDTQYF. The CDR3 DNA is TGTGCCTGGAGTGTTCCGACAGGGTGGATTTTGGATACGCAGTATTTT.

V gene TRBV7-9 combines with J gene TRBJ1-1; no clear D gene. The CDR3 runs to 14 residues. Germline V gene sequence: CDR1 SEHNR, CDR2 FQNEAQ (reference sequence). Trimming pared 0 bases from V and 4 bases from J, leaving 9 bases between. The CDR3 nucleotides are TGTGCCAGCAGCTTAGCTGGCTCGGCCACTGAAGCTTTCTTT. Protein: CASSLAGSATEAFF. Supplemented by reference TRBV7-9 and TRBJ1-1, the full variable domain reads DTGVSQNPRHKITKRGQNVTFRCDPISEHNRLYWYRQTLGQGPEFLTYFQNEAQLEKSRLLSDRFSAERPKGSFSTLEIQRTEQGDSAMYLCASSLAGSATEAFFGQGTRLTVV.

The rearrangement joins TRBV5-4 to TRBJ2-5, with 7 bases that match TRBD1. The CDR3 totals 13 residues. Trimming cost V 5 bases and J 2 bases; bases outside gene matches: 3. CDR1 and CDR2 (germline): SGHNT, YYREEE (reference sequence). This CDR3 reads CASRPGQQETQYF. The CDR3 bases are TGTGCCAGCAGGCCGGGACAGCAAGAGACCCAGTACTTC.

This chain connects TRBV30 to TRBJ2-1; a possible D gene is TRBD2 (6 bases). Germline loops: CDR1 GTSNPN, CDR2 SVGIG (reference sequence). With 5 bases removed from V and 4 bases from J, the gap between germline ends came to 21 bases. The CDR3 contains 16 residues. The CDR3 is CAWGGFSGTAYNEQFF. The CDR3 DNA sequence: TGTGCCTGGGGGGGGTTTTCCGGGACTGCATACAATGAGCAGTTCTTC.

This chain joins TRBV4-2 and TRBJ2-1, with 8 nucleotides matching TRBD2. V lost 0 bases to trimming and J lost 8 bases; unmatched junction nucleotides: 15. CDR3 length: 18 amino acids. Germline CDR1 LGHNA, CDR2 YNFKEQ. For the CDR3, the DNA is TGTGCCAGCAGCCAAGAAATAGTCGGGGGGGCCGGATCCGATGAGCAGTTCTTC. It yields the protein CASSQEIVGGAGSDEQFF.

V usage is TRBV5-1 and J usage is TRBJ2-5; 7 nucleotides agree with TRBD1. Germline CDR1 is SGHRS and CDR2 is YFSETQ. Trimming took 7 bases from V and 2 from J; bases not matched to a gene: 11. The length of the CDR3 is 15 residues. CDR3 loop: CASGSYGTAQETQYF. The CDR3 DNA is TGCGCCAGCGGATCTTATGGGACAGCACAAGAGACCCAGTACTTC. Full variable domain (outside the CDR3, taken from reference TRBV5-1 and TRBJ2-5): KAGVTQTPRYLIKTRGQQVTLSCSPISGHRSVSWYQQTPGQGLQFLFEYFSETQRNKGNFPGRFSGRQFSNSRSEMNVSTLELGDSALYLCASGSYGTAQETQYFGPGTRLLVL.

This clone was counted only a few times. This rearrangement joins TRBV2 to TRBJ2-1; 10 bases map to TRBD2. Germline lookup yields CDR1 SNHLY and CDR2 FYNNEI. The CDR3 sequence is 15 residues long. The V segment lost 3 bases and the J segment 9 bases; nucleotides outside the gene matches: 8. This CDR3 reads CASSDMSGGAAEQFF. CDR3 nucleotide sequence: TGTGCCAGCAGTGATATGAGCGGGGGGGCCGCTGAGCAGTTCTTC.

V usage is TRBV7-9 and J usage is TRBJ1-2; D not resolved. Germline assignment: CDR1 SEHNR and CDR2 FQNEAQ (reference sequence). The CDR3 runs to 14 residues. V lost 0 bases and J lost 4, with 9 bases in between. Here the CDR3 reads CASSLAVSLYGYTF. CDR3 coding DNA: TGTGCCAGCAGCTTAGCCGTTTCTCTCTATGGCTACACCTTC. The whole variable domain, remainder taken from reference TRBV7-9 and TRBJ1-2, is DTGVSQNPRHKITKRGQNVTFRCDPISEHNRLYWYRQTLGQGPEFLTYFQNEAQLEKSRLLSDRFSAERPKGSFSTLEIQRTEQGDSAMYLCASSLAVSLYGYTFGSGTRLTVV.

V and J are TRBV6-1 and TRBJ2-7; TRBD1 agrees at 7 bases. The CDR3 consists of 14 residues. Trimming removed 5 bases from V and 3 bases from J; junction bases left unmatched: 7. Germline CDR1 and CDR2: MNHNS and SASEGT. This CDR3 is CASSYGPGGYEQYF. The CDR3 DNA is TGTGCCAGCAGTTATGGGCCAGGGGGCTACGAGCAGTACTTC.